Listed here are 32 T cell receptor beta chains from one sample, sequenced in a study of T cells in Graves' hyperthyroidism and ophthalmopathy. From RNA transcripts, TCR beta CDR3 regions were amplified. A set of HTBI primers served as the primers for a first-round RT-PCR of the TCR CDR3. In TCRdb, the multiplex PCR reads were re-called with MiXCR into one record per CDR3 protein. The sample lists about 520,000 distinct CDR3 sequences, 20% to 25% seen once, with around a quarter in the top ten. What was sequenced was blood. The receptors originated from a man between 18 and 35 years old with Graves' hyperthyroidism.

This clonotype was seen many times. The chain joins TRBV2 to TRBJ2-7, with 9 bases that match TRBD1. V shed 3 bases and J 2 bases; nucleotides not matched to a gene: 5. Germline V gene lookup returns CDR1 SNHLY and CDR2 FYNNEI. The CDR3 covers 15 residues. The CDR3 DNA sequence: TGTGCCAGCAGTGATCAGGGACAGGGAACCTACGAGCAGTACTTC. Its translation is CASSDQGQGTYEQYF.

The chain links TRBV7-9 to TRBJ2-7; D is uncertain. CDR1 is SEHNR and CDR2 is FQNEAQ in the germline V gene (reference sequence). CDR3 length: 11 residues. Trimming cost V 2 bases and J 5 bases, with 4 bases left between them. The CDR3 spells CASSLLNEQYF. The CDR3 nucleotides are TGTGCCAGCAGCTTACTAAACGAGCAGTACTTC.

The CDR3 protein is CASSQPVKAETQYF. In nucleotides, the CDR3 is TGCGCCAGCAGCCAACCTGTCAAAGCCGAGACCCAGTACTTC. V is TRBV4-1 and J is TRBJ2-5; D unclear. The V end lost 2 bases, the J end lost 5 bases, and 12 bases lay between the germline ends. Germline CDR1 and CDR2: MGHRA and YSYEKL. This CDR3 has 14 residues.

The sample holds many counts of this clonotype. The chain joins TRBV9 to TRBJ2-7; 8 nucleotides line up with TRBD1. The CDR3 has 15 amino acids. The ends lost 2 bases at V and 6 bases at J; junction bases unmatched: 10. CDR1 is SGDLS and CDR2 is YYNGEE in the germline V gene. The chain's CDR3 is CASSVQGAVTGEQYF. The DNA for the CDR3 is TGTGCCAGCAGCGTCCAGGGGGCTGTAACGGGCGAGCAGTACTTC.

This clonotype was recorded at least ten times. The chain recombines TRBV5-5 with TRBJ2-7; tentative D call: TRBD2 (5 bases). The V and J ends lost 7 bases and 4 bases respectively, with 18 bases between them. CDR3 length equals 14 residues. Germline lookup yields CDR1 SGHKS and CDR2 YYEKEE (reference sequence). The CDR3 nucleotides are TGTGCCAGCGCTCTCTCCGGGATCCTATACGAGCAGTACTTC. Translation gives CASALSGILYEQYF.

This clonotype was counted ten times or more. The chain combines TRBV6-2 or TRBV6-3 with TRBJ1-5, with 8 bases that match TRBD1. Germline V gives CDR1 MNHEY, CDR2 SVGEGT. The V and J ends lost 4 bases and 6 bases, in that order; junction bases with no gene match: 17. CDR3 length equals 18 residues. CDR3 sequence reads: CASSSRLSQDREGQPQHF. The CDR3 DNA is TGTGCCAGCAGTTCCCGACTGAGCCAGGACAGGGAAGGTCAGCCCCAGCATTTT.

There are a few counts of this clonotype. The chain couples TRBV20-1 to TRBJ2-5; 10 bases fit TRBD2. Trimming removed 6 bases from V and 3 bases from J; junction bases left unmatched: 4. Per the germline V gene, CDR1 is DFQATT and CDR2 is SNEGSKA (reference sequence). The CDR3 has 13 amino acids. The CDR3 region has the DNA TGCAGTGCCGAGCGGGGGGGAGAAGAGACCCAGTACTTC. It specifies CSAERGGEETQYF.

This clonotype was observed at least ten times. V usage is TRBV7-6 and J usage is TRBJ2-5; TRBD1 agrees at 9 bases. Trimming took 5 bases from V and 5 from J; bases not matched to a gene: 9. CDR3 length: 15 amino acids. The germline V gene has CDR1 SGHVS and CDR2 FNYEAQ. DNA for the CDR3: TGTGCCAGCAGCACAGGGACAGGGATTGAGGAGACCCAGTACTTC. It translates to CASSTGTGIEETQYF. Full variable domain (remainder filled in from reference TRBV7-6 and TRBJ2-5): GAGVSQSPRYKVTKRGQDVALRCDPISGHVSLYWYRQALGQGPEFLTYFNYEAQQDKSGLPNDRFSAERPEGSISTLTIQRTEQRDSAMYRCASSTGTGIEETQYFGPGTRLLVL.

Remarks on this clonotype: This clone may be a read error of a much larger clone one base away. The rearrangement links TRBV30 to TRBJ1-2, with TRBD1 identical over 9 bases. Germline V lookup: CDR1 GTSNPN, CDR2 SVGIG (reference sequence). This CDR3 is built from 13 residues. CDR3 DNA sequence: TGTGCCTGGAGTACGGGACAGGGAAGTGGCTTCACCTTC. Residues: CAWSTGQGSGFTF.

In its sample, this clonotype was seen many times. The CDR3, as DNA: TGTGCCAGCAGTTACTCACGAGATCTCTACTCTGGAAACACCATATATTTT. Protein: CASSYSRDLYSGNTIYF. The chain joins TRBV6-5 to TRBJ1-3; D not resolved. The CDR3 contains 17 residues. V was cut by 0 bases and J by 0 bases, with 12 bases left in between. The germline V gene has CDR1 MNHEY and CDR2 SVGAGI.

This clonotype was counted a single time. The V gene is TRBV20-1, the J gene TRBJ2-3; TRBD2 matches at 15 bases. Trimming removed 0 bases from V and 2 bases from J; junction bases left unmatched: 12. CDR1 is DFQATT and CDR2 is SNEGSKA in the germline V gene (reference sequence). This CDR3 comprises 20 residues. In DNA form, the CDR3 reads TGCAGTGCTAGAGATCTAAGCGGGACTAGCGGGAGGCCTAACACAGATACGCAGTATTTT. As protein: CSARDLSGTSGRPNTDTQYF.

This clonotype has a count of ten or more. The chain combines TRBV20-1 with TRBJ1-2, with 8 bases that match TRBD1. Germline lookup yields CDR1 DFQATT and CDR2 SNEGSKA (reference sequence). V was clipped by 4 bases and J by 6 bases; unmatched bases: 7. The CDR3 spans 13 residues. The CDR3 sequence: CSATRDRINGYTF. The CDR3 bases are TGCAGTGCTACCCGGGACAGGATCAATGGCTACACCTTC.

The V call is TRBV11-2, the J call TRBJ2-2; D not certain. Per the germline V gene, CDR1 is SGHAT and CDR2 is FQNNGV. This CDR3 contains 15 residues. Trimming shortened V by 5 bases and J by 0 bases, and 10 bases separated the two germline ends. CDR3 amino acids: CASSPNPANTGELFF. The DNA for the CDR3 is TGTGCCAGCAGCCCCAACCCGGCGAACACCGGGGAGCTGTTTTTT.

The chain couples TRBV20-1 to TRBJ1-2; D is unresolved. Trimming cost V 0 bases and J 10 bases, with 9 bases left between them. Germline-derived CDR1 and CDR2 are DFQATT and SNEGSKA (reference sequence). The CDR3 has 11 residues. DNA for the CDR3: TGCAGTGCTAGAGATGACCCCCACTACACCTTC. Translated: CSARDDPHYTF.

This clonotype appeared a single time. The chain recombines TRBV7-3 with TRBJ1-1; 9 nucleotides align to TRBD1. This CDR3 has 15 residues. Per germline, CDR1 SGHTA and CDR2 FQGTGA. V lost 5 bases to trimming and J lost 8 bases; unmatched junction nucleotides: 12. The CDR3 region has the DNA TGTGCCAGCAGCCAAGGGGGACAGGGAAAGGGAGAAGCTTTCTTT. Its translation: CASSQGGQGKGEAFF.

In this sample, this clonotype turned up a few times. This sequence joins TRBV11-2 and TRBJ1-1; no definite D call. V gave up 3 bases and J gave up 2 bases, with 19 bases separating them. The CDR3 extends over 17 amino acids. The germline V gene has CDR1 SGHAT and CDR2 FQNNGV. The CDR3 DNA reads TGTGCCAGCAGCTTTCCCCGCGTCTCGGAGACAAACACTGAAGCTTTCTTT. The encoded protein is CASSFPRVSETNTEAFF.

This clonotype was detected many times. The chain has TRBV12-3 or TRBV12-4 and TRBJ2-3; TRBD2 is a possible D gene (6 bases). Trimming pared 2 bases from V and 1 base from J, leaving 10 bases between. The CDR3 is made up of 15 amino acids. This CDR3 reads CASSLSGDGTDTQYF. CDR3 bases: TGTGCCAGCAGTTTATCGGGGGATGGCACAGATACGCAGTATTTT.

There are many counts of this clonotype. The chain is built from TRBV12-3 or TRBV12-4 and TRBJ2-7, with D possibly matching TRBD1 (6 bases). This CDR3 comprises 13 residues. The ends were cut back, 3 bases at V and 2 bases at J, with 8 bases in the middle. The CDR3 is CASSFGDTYEQYF. The CDR3 nucleotides are TGTGCCAGCAGTTTTGGGGACACCTACGAGCAGTACTTC.

This clonotype was counted at least ten times. This chain links TRBV19 with TRBJ1-1; D is possibly TRBD1 (5 bases). Trimming cost V 4 bases and J 0 bases, with 12 bases left between them. Germline V gives CDR1 LNHDA, CDR2 SQIVND (reference sequence). The CDR3 covers 15 residues. CDR3 region: CASSSGAGLNTEAFF. In DNA form, the CDR3 reads TGTGCCAGTAGTAGCGGGGCCGGCTTGAACACTGAAGCTTTCTTT.

The V gene is TRBV6-1, the J gene TRBJ2-5, with 14 positions matching TRBD2. The junction had 10 bases not matched to a gene; V was cut back by 4 bases and J by 6 bases. The CDR3 runs 17 residues. Per the germline V gene, CDR1 is MNHNS and CDR2 is SASEGT. The CDR3 region is CASSVIRLAGGRKTQYF. The CDR3 nucleotides read TGTGCCAGCAGTGTGATCCGACTAGCGGGAGGGCGAAAGACCCAGTACTTC.

The chain employs TRBV20-1 and TRBJ2-7; tentatively, D is TRBD2 (7 bases). This CDR3 spans 16 amino acids. Between the trimmed V and J ends, which lost 0 bases and 2 bases, there was a span of 17 bases. Germline V CDR1 and CDR2: DFQATT, SNEGSKA (reference sequence). CDR3 sequence: CSARDQPGRGPYEQYF. CDR3 nucleotide sequence: TGCAGTGCTAGAGATCAGCCAGGGCGGGGGCCCTACGAGCAGTACTTC.

The chain couples TRBV7-8 to TRBJ2-2; weak D call: TRBD1 (5 bases). Germline V gene sequence: CDR1 SGHVS, CDR2 FQNEAQ. The CDR3 has 16 amino acids. V was cut by 2 bases and J by 2 bases, with 12 bases left in between. CDR3 residues: CASSLSDSANTGELFF. DNA of the CDR3: TGTGCCAGCAGCTTATCTGACAGTGCAAACACCGGGGAGCTGTTTTTT.

This clonotype was found many times. Germline and junction disagree at one end, which may indicate a read error. The J gene is TRBJ2-7, the V gene TRBV27; 8 positions match TRBD2. The CDR3 length is 14 residues. CDR1 and CDR2 (germline): MNHEY, SMNVEV (reference sequence). Here the CDR3 reads CAGSFGGASYEQYF. The DNA of the CDR3 is TGTGCCGGCAGTTTCGGGGGGGCCTCCTACGAGCAGTACTTC.

This clonotype was found a few times. V and J are TRBV5-1 and TRBJ1-1; D is uncertain. Germline V gene lookup returns CDR1 SGHRS and CDR2 YFSETQ. V was shortened by 5 bases and J by 6 bases, with 8 bases between the two germline ends. This CDR3 contains 11 residues. The CDR3 DNA sequence: TGCGCCAGCAGTGGGAGTTCTGAAGCTTTCTTT. Amino acid sequence: CASSGSSEAFF.

The chain recombines TRBV11-2 with TRBJ2-5, with 9 bases identical to TRBD2. Germline loops: CDR1 SGHAT, CDR2 FQNNGV. This CDR3 spans 16 amino acids. V dropped 2 bases and J dropped 5; count of bases not matched to a gene: 9. The CDR3 DNA is TGTGCCAGCAGCTTAAACGCGGGGGGGTCATCGGAGACCCAGTACTTC. Translating it yields CASSLNAGGSSETQYF.

In this sample, this clonotype turned up a few times. The chain couples TRBV4-1 to TRBJ1-2; no reliable D call. This CDR3 has 14 amino acids. V was clipped by 0 bases and J by 4 bases, with 9 bases between them. Germline V gives CDR1 MGHRA, CDR2 YSYEKL. The CDR3 reads CASSQEMEIYGYTF. The CDR3 DNA follows: TGCGCCAGCAGCCAAGAAATGGAAATCTATGGCTACACCTTC.

This clonotype was found many times. This chain links TRBV4-1 with TRBJ1-1; no definite D call. CDR1 is MGHRA, CDR2 YSYEKL, per germline. There are 14 residues in the CDR3. V lost 2 bases and J lost 1, with 8 bases in between. The CDR3 coding sequence is TGCGCCAGCAGCCAACCAGGAGCGAACACTGAAGCTTTCTTT. This encodes CASSQPGANTEAFF.

CDR3 sequence reads: CASSLNVAGSETQYF. The DNA of the CDR3 is TGTGCCAGCAGTTTAAACGTGGCGGGATCAGAGACCCAGTACTTC. The J gene is TRBJ2-5, the V gene TRBV12-3 or TRBV12-4; tentative D call: TRBD2 (6 bases). Trimming cost V 2 bases and J 4 bases, with 14 bases left between them. This CDR3 contains 15 residues.

There are many counts of this clonotype. This rearrangement joins TRBV6-4 to TRBJ1-2; 7 bases line up with TRBD1. Unmatched junction bases numbered 9, after V lost 8 bases and J lost 3 bases. Germline CDR1 is MRHNA and CDR2 is SNTAGT. The length of the CDR3 is 14 residues. CDR3 sequence (DNA): TGTGCCAGCGGAAGCAACGGACAGGACTATGGCTACACCTTC. It encodes CASGSNGQDYGYTF.

In its sample, this clonotype was seen many times. The V and J genes are TRBV4-1 and TRBJ1-1; possible D gene TRBD1, 6 bases. Between the trimmed V and J ends, which lost 0 bases and 4 bases, there was a span of 12 bases. Germline CDR1 and CDR2: MGHRA and YSYEKL. The CDR3 length is 15 residues. CDR3 DNA: TGCGCCAGCAGCCAAGAAGGGGGAGGGGGCACTGAAGCTTTCTTT. Protein: CASSQEGGGGTEAFF.

V gene TRBV7-9 combines with J gene TRBJ1-6; D not resolved. Germline V gives CDR1 SEHNR, CDR2 FQNEAQ (reference sequence). The CDR3 runs to 15 residues. Trimming stripped 5 bases from V and 9 bases from J, with 17 bases between. The CDR3 loop is CASSPSGLPRSPLHF. The CDR3 DNA is TGTGCCAGCAGCCCTAGTGGACTGCCCCGTTCACCCCTCCACTTT.

The genes are TRBV20-1 and TRBJ2-7; a possible D gene is TRBD2 (7 bases). Deletions cut 5 bases from V and 3 bases from J, with 17 bases between. The CDR3 has 14 residues. Germline values: CDR1 DFQATT, CDR2 SNEGSKA (reference sequence). The CDR3 DNA is TGCAGTGCTCGGGGGGCTCTGGGGGGCTACGAGCAGTACTTC. This translates into CSARGALGGYEQYF.